Shown below are 21 T cell receptor beta chains from a single sample sequenced in a study of T cells expressing NK-cell markers. Reanalyzing the 5' RACE reads, TCRdb keeps one entry per CDR3 protein, without DNA. This sample's table reports 350,000 to 400,000 distinct CDR3 sequences. Specimen: blood T cells: a sorted CD56 or NKG2C T cell subset, CD4+ or CD8+ T cells, or bulk PBMC T cells (not recorded which). These receptors came from a woman between 45 and 65 years old in good health.

The rearrangement joins TRBV28 to TRBJ2-1; checking the TCRdb D call of TRBD1 is not possible without DNA. This CDR3 is built from 12 residues. The germline gives CDR1 MDHEN, CDR2 SYDVKM. The CDR3 reads CASRPGYNEQFF.

This chain's CDR3 is CASSLGRNSQETQYF. The rearrangement joins TRBV5-1 to TRBJ2-5; TCRdb designates TRBD1, a call that cannot be tested without DNA. CDR3 length: 15 amino acids. Germline V gene sequence: CDR1 SGHRS, CDR2 YFSETQ.

This chain joins TRBV14 and TRBJ2-7; TCRdb proposes TRBD1, but this gene call is untestable without DNA. Germline CDR1 SGHDN, CDR2 FVKESK. The CDR3 length is 14 residues. The CDR3: CASSQDLPPVPQYF.

V usage is TRBV12-3 or TRBV12-4 and J usage is TRBJ1-1. There are 14 residues in the CDR3. The CDR3 protein is CASSQNGGGTEAFF.

This chain uses TRBV5-1 with TRBJ2-2. This CDR3 is built from 12 residues. Germline V lookup: CDR1 SGHRS, CDR2 YFSETQ. The CDR3: CASQVVSGELFF.

The genes are TRBV27 and TRBJ2-7; no DNA is available, so the TRBD1 call from TCRdb remains unchecked. The CDR3 is 15 amino acids. Germline CDR1 and CDR2: MNHEY and SMNVEV (reference sequence). CDR3 loop: CASRRQGESSYEQYF.

This chain uses TRBV2 with TRBJ1-5. Germline V gives CDR1 SNHLY, CDR2 FYNNEI. The CDR3 contains 15 residues. The CDR3 protein is CASKSGQYSNQPQHF.

The gene calls are TRBV5-1 and TRBJ2-3; TCRdb calls TRBD1, which cannot be checked without DNA. This CDR3 is built from 13 residues. CDR1 is SGHRS, CDR2 YFSETQ, per germline. CDR3 amino acids: CASSLKNPGTQYF.

The chain employs TRBV10-2 and TRBJ2-7; TCRdb lists TRBD1, though no DNA is available to test this call. Per the germline V gene, CDR1 is WSHSY and CDR2 is SAAADI. The CDR3 consists of 17 residues. The CDR3 reads CASSEEPGQGDPYEQYF.

V is TRBV20-1 and J is TRBJ2-3; the D gene TCRdb calls, TRBD1, cannot be checked with no DNA. The CDR3 runs 14 residues. The germline gives CDR1 DFQATT, CDR2 SNEGSKA (reference sequence). CDR3 protein: CSARDPRVVDTQYF.

The CDR3 region is CSATTLGLRNIQYF. The gene calls are TRBV20-1 and TRBJ2-4. The CDR3 runs 14 residues. CDR1 is DFQATT, CDR2 SNEGSKA, per germline (reference sequence).

This chain links TRBV5-6 with TRBJ2-5. The CDR3 totals 12 residues. Looked up from germline, CDR1 is SGHDT and CDR2 is YYEEEE. CDR3 residues: CASSDTEETQYF.

CDR3 sequence reads: CASSAGTANYGYTF. The V call is TRBV12-3 or TRBV12-4, the J call TRBJ1-2. The CDR3 sequence is 14 residues long.

The rearrangement links TRBV5-1 to TRBJ1-1; no DNA is available, so the TRBD1 call from TCRdb remains unchecked. This CDR3 contains 16 residues. Germline V CDR1 and CDR2: SGHRS, YFSETQ. The CDR3 here is CASSKGQSPYNTEAFF.

This chain links TRBV5-1 with TRBJ2-7. CDR3 size: 18 residues. The germline V gene has CDR1 SGHRS and CDR2 YFSETQ. This CDR3 is CASSLAGVRTSSSYEQYF. Using reference TRBV5-1 and TRBJ2-7 for the parts outside the CDR3, the full variable domain is KAGVTQTPRYLIKTRGQQVTLSCSPISGHRSVSWYQQTPGQGLQFLFEYFSETQRNKGNFPGRFSGRQFSNSRSEMNVSTLELGDSALYLCASSLAGVRTSSSYEQYFGPGTRLTVT.

The V call is TRBV4-1, the J call TRBJ2-2; the TRBD2 assignment by TCRdb is unverifiable without DNA. This CDR3 comprises 13 residues. The V gene's germline CDR1 is MGHRA and CDR2 YSYEKL. The chain's CDR3 is CASSHALGGELFF.

This chain connects TRBV15 to TRBJ2-7; TCRdb indicates TRBD1, and absent DNA this call remains unverified. The CDR3 consists of 14 residues. Germline V gene data show CDR1 as LNHNV and CDR2 as YYDKDF (reference sequence). The CDR3 here is CATGPDRGYDEQYF.

The chain carries TRBV5-1 and TRBJ2-1; TCRdb outputs TRBD2, but without DNA this stays unchecked. The CDR3 is 15 residues long. Germline V CDR1 and CDR2: SGHRS, YFSETQ. The CDR3 reads CASSPSIGDGNEQFF.

J is TRBJ1-1 and V is TRBV5-1. Looked up from germline, CDR1 is SGHRS and CDR2 is YFSETQ. The CDR3 is 16 amino acids. The CDR3 loop is CASSASFREGSTEAFF.

The rearrangement links TRBV12-3 or TRBV12-4 to TRBJ2-2; TCRdb reports TRBD2, a call that lacks DNA to check it against. The CDR3 is made up of 15 amino acids. CDR3 in amino acids: CASSRTSDYTGELFF.

The genes are TRBV5-1 and TRBJ2-1. Per the germline V gene, CDR1 is SGHRS and CDR2 is YFSETQ. The CDR3 has 15 amino acids. The CDR3 reads CASAKESLGYNEQFF. Filled out from reference TRBV5-1 and TRBJ2-1, the complete variable domain reads KAGVTQTPRYLIKTRGQQVTLSCSPISGHRSVSWYQQTPGQGLQFLFEYFSETQRNKGNFPGRFSGRQFSNSRSEMNVSTLELGDSALYLCASAKESLGYNEQFFGPGTRLTVL.